This record looks at one TCR beta chain sequence and its context. Its target antigen remains unknown. Within one base of it there is no much larger clone, and no base qualities were kept. Patients with a history of autoimmune disease or receiving systemic immunosuppression were excluded from the trial. Peripheral blood for TCR sequencing was collected from all dose cohorts at baseline, on cycle 4 day 1, and on cycle 7 day 1. Samples were obtained from an open-label, multicenter, first-in-human phase I dose-escalation trial of ivuxolimab. Adults with locally advanced or metastatic melanoma, renal cell, hepatocellular, or head and neck squamous cell carcinoma were enrolled in the trial. CD4+ and CD8+ T cells were sorted separately from peripheral blood before TCR sequencing. The data are from a study of OX40 agonist ivuxolimab in advanced cancers. The study in broad terms: Ivuxolimab, which targeted the costimulatory receptor OX40 (CD134), was an agonistic, fully human IgG2 monoclonal antibody. Intravenous ivuxolimab was administered to patients every 2 weeks at six dose levels: 0.01, 0.1, 0.3, 1.5, 3 and 10 mg/kg. Of the 50 or so patients in dose escalation, around 19 had hepatocellular carcinoma, about 15 had melanoma, 9 had renal cell carcinoma and 9 had head and neck cancer. The dose-escalation cohort was roughly 83% male with a mean age of about 60 years, ranging from roughly 23 to 90. Patients were allowed to have had prior anti-PD-1, anti-PD-L1 or anti-CTLA-4 therapy, and approximately 40% of the dose-escalation patients had previously received checkpoint inhibitors. Partial responses occurred in three dose-escalation patients: two with cutaneous melanoma and one with hepatocellular carcinoma. The point of sequencing TCRbeta in the periphery was to test whether ivuxolimab changed TCR sequence diversity and drove clonal T-cell expansion. The monotherapy dose-escalation portion (N of about 50 patients) of the phase I ivuxolimab trial is reported in the paper. Overall study outcomes, separate from this receptor: Low levels of normalized T-cell clonal expansion were also seen in some patients who did not respond. In the 0.1-3.0 mg/kg groups, partial responders had among the lowest normalized peripheral clonal expansion, particularly in CD8+ T cells. After ivuxolimab, more expanded clones were found on average in CD8+ T cells than in CD4+ T cells. At doses of 0.1 to 3.0 mg/kg, clonal expansion of both CD4+ and CD8+ T cells in blood was seen between baseline and week 6. Antigen specificity was not determined for the clonally expanded peripheral T cells.

Including the terminal cysteine and phenylalanine, the CDR3 comprises 14 residues. Only the CDR3 DNA stays, 42 bases, in frame from base 1. CDR1 MNHNS and CDR2 SASEGT were looked up in the germline V gene. The junction carries 10 bases between V and J, which are trimmed by 6 bases and 0 bases respectively. Genomic DNA was extracted from sorted cells for sequencing of the TCRbeta CDR3 region. TCRbeta CDR3 regions were sequenced using the immunoSEQ Assay. TCRdb's version of the immuneACCESS table is confined to in-frame rearrangements and falls short of the full clone set. An unresolved V gene accounts for under half of the shortfall where checked; the remainder is of unknown origin. Here the sample has tens of thousands of clones; about 89% occur a single time. 0.55% to 0.7% of the sample goes to the ten largest clones.

This receptor chain uses TRBV6-1 and TRBJ2-3, with the D segment possibly TRBD1 or TRBD2, each aligning over 5 bases. The sequencing here drew on CD4+ or CD8+ T cells sorted from blood, taken in a trial of the OX40 agonist ivuxolimab. The source of this sequence is an adult with an advanced solid tumor such as melanoma, head and neck, liver or kidney cancer. The CDR3 reads CASREAGSTDTQYF. The nucleotide sequence is TGTGCCAGCAGGGAGGCAGGGAGCACAGATACGCAGTATTTT.